What follows is one T cell receptor beta chain and its context. Antigen: not known. This record comes from a study of Ad26.COV2.S vaccination and SARS-CoV-2 variants. General study findings and limits: An underestimation of total T cell responses may have resulted from the TCR breadth and depth analyses. Once vaccination had occurred, spike-specific CD8+ and CD4+ T cell responses reportedly showed substantial breadth.

The CDR3 sequence is 16 residues long. Germline CDR1 and CDR2: GTSNPN and SVGIG (reference sequence). V was clipped by 1 base and J by 6 bases; unmatched bases: 8. Sequenced by immunoSEQ multiplex PCR; TCRdb stores in-frame clones only, minus some. Of 350,000 to 500,000 clones listed, around 91% were seen once; the top ten hold approximately 4.3%. Described treatment: 15 to 20 received Ad26.COV2.S at low or high dose, single or two shots; about 5 received placebo; per-sample allocation not given. Collection of the samples took place on day 63 after the first injection of vaccine or placebo. The sequence was obtained from a person aged 18-65 years who received the Ad26.COV2.S COVID-19 vaccine or a placebo. The sequencing here drew on peripheral blood, taken in a trial of Ad26.COV2.S vaccine versus placebo. This chain links TRBV30 with TRBJ2-7; 14 bases agree with TRBD2. The CDR3 loop is CAWSEGLAGVSAEQYF. As DNA, the CDR3 is TGTGCCTGGAGTGAGGGACTAGCGGGAGTTTCGGCCGAGCAGTACTTC. Supplemented by reference TRBV30 and TRBJ2-7, the full variable domain reads SQTIHQWPATLVQPVGSPLSLECTVEGTSNPNLYWYRQAAGRGLQLLFYSVGIGQISSEVPQNLSASRPQDRQFILSSKKLLLSDSGFYLCAWSEGLAGVSAEQYFGPGTRLTVT.